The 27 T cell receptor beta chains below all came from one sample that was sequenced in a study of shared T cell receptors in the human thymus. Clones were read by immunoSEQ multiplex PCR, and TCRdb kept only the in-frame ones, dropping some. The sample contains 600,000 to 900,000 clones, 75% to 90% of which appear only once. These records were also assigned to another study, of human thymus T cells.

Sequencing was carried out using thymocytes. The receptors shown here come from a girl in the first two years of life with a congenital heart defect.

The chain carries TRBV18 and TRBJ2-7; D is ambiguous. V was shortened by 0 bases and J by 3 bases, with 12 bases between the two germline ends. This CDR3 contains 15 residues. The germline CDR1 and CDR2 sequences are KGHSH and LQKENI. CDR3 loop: CASSPPGNSYYEQYF. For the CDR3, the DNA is TGTGCCAGCTCACCACCGGGTAACAGCTACTACGAGCAGTACTTC.

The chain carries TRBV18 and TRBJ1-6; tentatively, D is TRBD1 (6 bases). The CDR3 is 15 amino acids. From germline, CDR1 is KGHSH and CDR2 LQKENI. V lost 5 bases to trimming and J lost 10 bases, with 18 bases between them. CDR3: CASSTYGQGRSPLHF. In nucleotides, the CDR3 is TGTGCCAGCTCAACTTACGGGCAGGGGCGGTCACCCCTCCACTTT.

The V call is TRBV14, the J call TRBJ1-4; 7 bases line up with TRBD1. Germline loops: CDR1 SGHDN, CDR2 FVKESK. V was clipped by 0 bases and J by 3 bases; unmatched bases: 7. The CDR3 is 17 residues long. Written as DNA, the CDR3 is TGTGCCAGCAGCCAAGACGCCAGGGGGACCTCTAATGAAAAACTGTTTTTT. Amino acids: CASSQDARGTSNEKLFF.

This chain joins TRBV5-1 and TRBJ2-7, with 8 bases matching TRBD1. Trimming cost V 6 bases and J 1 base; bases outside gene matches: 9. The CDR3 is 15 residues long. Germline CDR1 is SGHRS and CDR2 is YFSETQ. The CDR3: CASTTGQGGSYEQYF. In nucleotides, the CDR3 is TGCGCCAGCACGACTGGACAGGGAGGATCCTACGAGCAGTACTTC.

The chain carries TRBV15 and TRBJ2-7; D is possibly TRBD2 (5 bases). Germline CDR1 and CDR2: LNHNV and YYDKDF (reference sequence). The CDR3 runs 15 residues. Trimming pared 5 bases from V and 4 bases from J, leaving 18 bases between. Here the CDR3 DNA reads TGTGCCACCAGCTCCTCCGGGAATATACTATACGAGCAGTACTTC. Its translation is CATSSSGNILYEQYF.

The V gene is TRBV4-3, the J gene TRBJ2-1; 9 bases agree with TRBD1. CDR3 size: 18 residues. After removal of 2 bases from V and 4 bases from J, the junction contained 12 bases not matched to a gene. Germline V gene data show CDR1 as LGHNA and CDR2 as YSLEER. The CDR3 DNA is TGCGCCAGCAGCCAATCGGACAGGGGCCAAGGTCTTTACAATGAGCAGTTCTTC. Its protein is CASSQSDRGQGLYNEQFF.

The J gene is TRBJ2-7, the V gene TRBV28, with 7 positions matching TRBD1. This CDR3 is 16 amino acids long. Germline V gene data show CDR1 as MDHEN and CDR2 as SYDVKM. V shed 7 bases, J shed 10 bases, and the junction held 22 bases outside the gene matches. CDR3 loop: CASTHLKTGQEIGQYF. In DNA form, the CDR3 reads TGTGCCAGCACCCACCTTAAGACAGGGCAGGAAATTGGTCAGTACTTC.

This chain's CDR3 is CASSQGRPTENEKLFF. CDR3 DNA sequence: TGCGCCAGCAGCCAAGGGAGACCGACAGAAAATGAAAAACTGTTTTTT. The chain combines TRBV4-1 with TRBJ1-4, with D perhaps matching TRBD1 (5 bases). The CDR3 has 16 residues. The germline V gene encodes CDR1 MGHRA and CDR2 YSYEKL. V was shortened by 1 base and J by 5 bases, with 14 bases between the two germline ends.

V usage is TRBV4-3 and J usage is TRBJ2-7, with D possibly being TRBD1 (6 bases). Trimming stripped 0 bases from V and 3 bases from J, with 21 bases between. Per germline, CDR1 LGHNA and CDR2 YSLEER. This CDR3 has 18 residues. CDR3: CASSQEPYKDRTYYEQYF. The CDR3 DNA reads TGCGCCAGCAGCCAAGAACCCTACAAGGACAGAACATACTACGAGCAGTACTTC.

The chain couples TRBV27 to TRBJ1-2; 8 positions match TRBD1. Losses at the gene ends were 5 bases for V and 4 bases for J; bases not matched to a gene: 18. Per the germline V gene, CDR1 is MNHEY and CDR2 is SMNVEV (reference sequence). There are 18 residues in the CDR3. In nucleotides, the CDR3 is TGTGCCAGCAGTGCGATACCACTGGGACAGGAGCACCGCTATGGCTACACCTTC. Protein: CASSAIPLGQEHRYGYTF.

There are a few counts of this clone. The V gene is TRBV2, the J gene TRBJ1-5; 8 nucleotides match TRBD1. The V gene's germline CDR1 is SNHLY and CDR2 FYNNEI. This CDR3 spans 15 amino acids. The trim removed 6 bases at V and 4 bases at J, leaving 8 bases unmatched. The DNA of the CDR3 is TGTGCCAGCAGCCCTGACGGGACAGGAAATCAGCCCCAGCATTTT. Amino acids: CASSPDGTGNQPQHF. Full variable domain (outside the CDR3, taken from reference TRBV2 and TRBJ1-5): EPEVTQTPSHQVTQMGQEVILRCVPISNHLYFYWYRQILGQKVEFLVSFYNNEISEKSEIFDDQFSVERPDGSNFTLKIRSTKLEDSAMYFCASSPDGTGNQPQHFGDGTRLSIL.

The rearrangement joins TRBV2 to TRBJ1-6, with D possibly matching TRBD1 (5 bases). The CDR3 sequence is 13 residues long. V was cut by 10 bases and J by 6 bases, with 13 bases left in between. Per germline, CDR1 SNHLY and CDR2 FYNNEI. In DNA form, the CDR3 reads TGTGCCAACACGGGACTGCCTAATTCACCCCTCCACTTT. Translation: CANTGLPNSPLHF.

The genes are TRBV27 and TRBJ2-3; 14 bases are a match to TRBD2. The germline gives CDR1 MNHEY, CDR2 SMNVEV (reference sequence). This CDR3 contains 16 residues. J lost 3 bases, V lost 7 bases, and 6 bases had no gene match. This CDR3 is CASTRLAGGRTDTQYF. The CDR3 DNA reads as TGTGCCAGCACGAGACTAGCGGGGGGGCGGACAGATACGCAGTATTTT.

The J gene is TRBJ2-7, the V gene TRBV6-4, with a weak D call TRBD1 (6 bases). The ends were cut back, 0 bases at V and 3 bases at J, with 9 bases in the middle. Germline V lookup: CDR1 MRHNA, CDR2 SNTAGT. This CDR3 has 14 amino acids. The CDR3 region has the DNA TGTGCCAGCAGTGACTCGAGGGGACACTACGAGCAGTACTTC. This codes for CASSDSRGHYEQYF.

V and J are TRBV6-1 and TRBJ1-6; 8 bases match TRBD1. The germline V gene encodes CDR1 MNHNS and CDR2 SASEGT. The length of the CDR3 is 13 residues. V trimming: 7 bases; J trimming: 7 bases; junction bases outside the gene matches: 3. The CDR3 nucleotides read TGTGCCAGCACACAGGGGGACAATTCACCCCTCCACTTT. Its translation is CASTQGDNSPLHF.

CDR3 amino acids: CASSLGHYTEAFF. The CDR3 bases are TGCGCCAGCAGCTTGGGACACTACACTGAAGCTTTCTTT. V gene TRBV5-1 combines with J gene TRBJ1-1, with D hard to call. This CDR3 is 13 amino acids long. The V gene's germline CDR1 is SGHRS and CDR2 YFSETQ. Deletions cut 0 bases from V and 3 bases from J, with 6 bases between.

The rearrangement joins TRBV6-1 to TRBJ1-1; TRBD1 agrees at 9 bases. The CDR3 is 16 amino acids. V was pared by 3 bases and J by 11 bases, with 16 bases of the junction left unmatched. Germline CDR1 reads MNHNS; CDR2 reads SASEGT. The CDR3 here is CASSDPPGQGGRGAFF. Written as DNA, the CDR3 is TGTGCCAGCAGTGACCCACCGGGACAGGGCGGAAGAGGGGCTTTCTTT.

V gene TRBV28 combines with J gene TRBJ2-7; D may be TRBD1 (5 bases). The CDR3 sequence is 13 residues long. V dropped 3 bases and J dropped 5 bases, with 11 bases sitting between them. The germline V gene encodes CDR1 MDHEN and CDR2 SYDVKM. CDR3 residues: CASSFVGRDEQYF. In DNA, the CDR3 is TGTGCCAGCAGTTTCGTGGGCAGGGACGAGCAGTACTTC.

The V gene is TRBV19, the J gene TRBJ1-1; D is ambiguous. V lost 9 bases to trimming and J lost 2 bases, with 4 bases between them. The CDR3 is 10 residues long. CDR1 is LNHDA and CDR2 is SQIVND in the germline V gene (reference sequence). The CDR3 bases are TGTGCCAGGACAAACACTGAAGCTTTCTTT. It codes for CARTNTEAFF. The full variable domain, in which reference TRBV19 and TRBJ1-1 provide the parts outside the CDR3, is DGGITQSPKYLFRKEGQNVTLSCEQNLNHDAMYWYRQDPGQGLRLIYYSQIVNDFQKGDIAEGYSVSREKKESFPLTVTSAQKNPTAFYLCARTNTEAFFGQGTRLTVV.

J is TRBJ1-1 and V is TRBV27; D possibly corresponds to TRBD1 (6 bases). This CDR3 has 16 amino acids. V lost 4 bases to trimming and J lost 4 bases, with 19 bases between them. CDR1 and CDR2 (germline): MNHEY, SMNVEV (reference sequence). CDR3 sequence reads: CASSWGGEHNGTEAFF. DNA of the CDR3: TGTGCCAGCAGTTGGGGGGGCGAGCACAACGGCACTGAAGCTTTCTTT.

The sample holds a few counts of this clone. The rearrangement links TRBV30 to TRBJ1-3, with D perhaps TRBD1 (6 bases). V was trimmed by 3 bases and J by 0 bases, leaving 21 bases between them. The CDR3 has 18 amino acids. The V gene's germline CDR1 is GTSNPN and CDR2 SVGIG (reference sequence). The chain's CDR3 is CAWSLKPGHPSSGNTIYF. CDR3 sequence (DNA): TGTGCCTGGAGCCTAAAACCGGGACACCCCAGCTCTGGAAACACCATATATTTT.

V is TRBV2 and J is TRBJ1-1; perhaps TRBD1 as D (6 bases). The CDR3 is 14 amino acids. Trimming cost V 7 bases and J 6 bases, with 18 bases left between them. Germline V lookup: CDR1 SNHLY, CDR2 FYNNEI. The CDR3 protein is CASKIGTSGAEAFF. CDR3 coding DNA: TGTGCCAGCAAAATTGGGACAAGTGGCGCTGAAGCTTTCTTT.

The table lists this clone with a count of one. CDR3 residues: CASGSRYNEQFF. CDR3 coding DNA: TGTGCTAGTGGTTCCAGGTACAATGAGCAGTTCTTC. V is TRBV12-5 and J is TRBJ2-1; D gene ambiguous. The CDR3 loop spans 12 amino acids. CDR1 and CDR2 (germline): LGHNT, FRNRAP. V was clipped by 4 bases and J by 4 bases, with 5 bases between them.

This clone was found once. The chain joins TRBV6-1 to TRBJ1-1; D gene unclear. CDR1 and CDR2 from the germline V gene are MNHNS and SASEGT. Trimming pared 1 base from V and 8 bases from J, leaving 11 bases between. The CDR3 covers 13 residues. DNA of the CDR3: TGTGCCAGCAGTGAAGATTGGTGGGCCGAAGCTTTCTTT. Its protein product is CASSEDWWAEAFF.

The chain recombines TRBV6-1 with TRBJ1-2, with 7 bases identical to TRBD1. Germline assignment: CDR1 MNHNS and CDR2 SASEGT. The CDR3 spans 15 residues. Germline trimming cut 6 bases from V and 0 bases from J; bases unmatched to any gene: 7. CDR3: CASSSGTESNYGYTF. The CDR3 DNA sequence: TGTGCCAGCAGCTCCGGGACAGAGTCTAACTATGGCTACACCTTC.

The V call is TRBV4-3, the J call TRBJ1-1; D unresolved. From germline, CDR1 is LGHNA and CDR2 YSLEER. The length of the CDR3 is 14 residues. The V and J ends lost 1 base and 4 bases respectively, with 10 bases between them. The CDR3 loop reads CASSQAWSSTEAFF. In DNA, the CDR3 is TGCGCCAGCAGCCAAGCCTGGAGCTCCACTGAAGCTTTCTTT.

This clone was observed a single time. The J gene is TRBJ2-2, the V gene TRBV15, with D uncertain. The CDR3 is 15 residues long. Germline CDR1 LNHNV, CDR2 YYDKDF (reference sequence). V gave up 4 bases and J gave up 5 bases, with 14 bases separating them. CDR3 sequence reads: CATSTRPSQTGELFF. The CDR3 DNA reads TGTGCCACCAGCACTAGACCGAGCCAGACCGGGGAGCTGTTTTTT.